This entry lists 24 T cell receptor beta chains sequenced from one sample in a study of CD8 T cells in Susac syndrome (dated by TCRdb to the late 2010s). Preparation of the library involved the immunoSEQ multiplex PCR assay. RNA was extracted using the RNeasy kit, and roughly 0.45 to 1 microgram was reverse transcribed with random hexamers. TCRdb itself trimmed the public reads at Q25 with fastp, ran MiXCR and retained productive beta chains. Each record represents a unique CDR3 protein, reported with the most common genes and DNA among its rows. Within this sample are 300,000 to 350,000 distinct CDR3 sequences, with about 90% of them counted one time only. The ten biggest clones cover roughly 0.059% of the sample. The sample was CD4+ T cells from PBMCs. Source of these receptors: a human donor with multiple sclerosis.

The rearrangement links TRBV9 to TRBJ2-5; D remains unclear. The germline V gene encodes CDR1 SGDLS and CDR2 YYNGEE. CDR3 size: 15 residues. Deletions cut 6 bases from V and 0 bases from J, with 15 bases between. Written as DNA, the CDR3 is TGTGCCAGCAACGTTGGAGTCCGAAACCAAGAGACCCAGTACTTC. Amino acids: CASNVGVRNQETQYF.

This chain links TRBV7-9 with TRBJ2-7; no reliable D call. V shed 3 bases and J shed 5 bases, with 8 bases lying between them. Germline V gives CDR1 SEHNR, CDR2 FQNEAQ (reference sequence). This CDR3 spans 12 amino acids. CDR3: CASSLKQDEQYF. The CDR3, as DNA: TGTGCCAGCAGCTTGAAGCAGGACGAGCAGTACTTC.

This sequence joins TRBV5-1 and TRBJ1-2; 7 nucleotides agree with TRBD1. The trim removed 6 bases at V and 2 bases at J, leaving 7 bases unmatched. Germline loops: CDR1 SGHRS, CDR2 YFSETQ. CDR3 length: 14 residues. The CDR3 nucleotides read TGCGCCAGCACTCCCGGGACAGTGAACTATGGCTACACCTTC. Translation: CASTPGTVNYGYTF.

The rearrangement joins TRBV12-3 or TRBV12-4 to TRBJ2-3; 8 bases agree with TRBD1. Losses at the gene ends were 4 bases for V and 1 base for J; bases not matched to a gene: 7. CDR3 size: 16 residues. CDR3 in DNA: TGTGCCAGCAGTTCGCGCCCAGGGGGCGGCACAGATACGCAGTATTTT. It encodes CASSSRPGGGTDTQYF.

This chain uses TRBV7-2 with TRBJ1-5; D might be TRBD1 (6 bases). The germline CDR1 and CDR2 sequences are SGHTA and FQGNSA. The CDR3 is made up of 16 amino acids. The ends were cut back, 4 bases at V and 5 bases at J, with 18 bases in the middle. CDR3 coding DNA: TGTGCCAGCAGCTCCTCGGGGGCTGCCAACTATCAGCCCCAGCATTTT. Protein: CASSSSGAANYQPQHF. Full variable domain (rest looked up from reference TRBV7-2 and TRBJ1-5): GAGVSQSPSNKVTEKGKDVELRCDPISGHTALYWYRQSLGQGLEFLIYFQGNSAPDKSGLPSDRFSAERTGGSVSTLTIQRTQQEDSAVYLCASSSSGAANYQPQHFGDGTRLSIL.

The gene calls are TRBV3-1 and TRBJ1-1, with 9 bases fitting TRBD1. After removal of 6 bases from V and 4 bases from J, the junction contained 6 bases not matched to a gene. Germline loops: CDR1 LGHDT, CDR2 YNNKEL (reference sequence). This CDR3 contains 14 residues. CDR3 in amino acids: CASRVQGAGTEAFF. The DNA for the CDR3 is TGTGCCAGCAGGGTACAGGGGGCAGGCACTGAAGCTTTCTTT.

V is TRBV15 and J is TRBJ2-3, with 12 nucleotides matching TRBD2. After removal of 2 bases from V and 6 bases from J, the junction contained 9 bases not matched to a gene. The CDR3 contains 17 residues. Germline CDR1 LNHNV, CDR2 YYDKDF (reference sequence). The CDR3 here is CATSRTRLAGDQDTQYF. The DNA for the CDR3 is TGTGCCACCAGCAGAACACGACTAGCGGGAGACCAGGATACGCAGTATTTT.

The chain joins TRBV29-1 to TRBJ2-1; tentatively, D is TRBD1 (6 bases). Trimming left V 7 bases short and J 9 bases short, with 16 bases between. The CDR3 covers 12 residues. CDR1 SQVTM and CDR2 ANQGSEA come from the germline V gene. The CDR3 DNA follows: TGCAGCGCGGCCCGGCAGGGGACTGAGCAGTTCTTC. It is translated as CSAARQGTEQFF.

This clonotype has just one count. The chain has TRBV12-3 or TRBV12-4 and TRBJ2-1; TRBD2 aligns across 12 bases. This CDR3 is built from 20 residues. The V gene end was trimmed by 6 bases and the J gene end by 4 bases; junction bases not matched to a gene: 19. The CDR3 reads CASRPTSGGPIPHRYNEQFF. CDR3 in DNA: TGTGCCAGCAGGCCCACTAGCGGGGGGCCTATCCCCCACCGATACAATGAGCAGTTCTTC.

This chain joins TRBV30 and TRBJ1-1; no firm D call. The CDR3 length is 15 residues. Germline V CDR1 and CDR2: GTSNPN, SVGIG (reference sequence). Between the trimmed V and J ends, which lost 0 bases and 11 bases, there was a span of 22 bases. The CDR3 DNA reads as TGTGCCTGGAGTGTAAGTCTCAGAGGATTCGTGAAGGCTTTCTTT. Its protein is CAWSVSLRGFVKAFF.

CDR3 DNA: TGCGCCAGCAGCTTGTCGGCAGGGGGCCACTATGGCTACACCTTC. It codes for CASSLSAGGHYGYTF. The V and J genes are TRBV5-1 and TRBJ1-2; 8 nucleotides line up with TRBD1. The germline gives CDR1 SGHRS, CDR2 YFSETQ. After removal of 1 base from V and 3 bases from J, the junction contained 5 bases not matched to a gene. CDR3 length: 15 amino acids.

The chain joins TRBV29-1 to TRBJ2-6; D is perhaps TRBD1 (6 bases). Germline V gene lookup returns CDR1 SQVTM and CDR2 ANQGSEA. V was cut by 6 bases and J by 0 bases, with 6 bases left in between. The CDR3 spans 13 residues. The DNA for the CDR3 is TGCAGCGTGGGGGCCTCTGGGGCCAACGTCCTGACTTTC. This encodes CSVGASGANVLTF.

The chain combines TRBV7-2 with TRBJ2-5; perhaps D is TRBD1 or TRBD2 (5 bases each). This CDR3 contains 15 residues. The V gene lost 3 bases and the J gene lost 2 bases, with 13 bases spanning the gap. Germline assignment: CDR1 SGHTA and CDR2 FQGNSA. The CDR3 coding sequence is TGTGCCAGCAGCTTTATGAGGGGTGGGCAAGAGACCCAGTACTTC. Amino acids: CASSFMRGGQETQYF.

The chain links TRBV3-1 to TRBJ2-7; no clear D. The CDR3 is 13 residues long. V was pared by 5 bases and J by 6 bases, with 14 bases between. CDR1 is LGHDT, CDR2 YNNKEL, per germline (reference sequence). The CDR3 protein is CASSKLDSSEQYF. The CDR3 bases are TGTGCCAGCAGCAAACTTGATAGTTCCGAGCAGTACTTC.

J is TRBJ1-4 and V is TRBV2; 11 bases line up with TRBD1. This CDR3 region has 12 residues. Germline-derived CDR1 and CDR2 are SNHLY and FYNNEI. Germline trimming cut 7 bases from V and 13 bases from J; bases unmatched to any gene: 5. The CDR3 loop reads CASTTGTGGLFF. The CDR3 DNA reads TGTGCCAGCACGACTGGGACAGGGGGACTGTTTTTT.

The chain uses TRBV7-3 and TRBJ2-2, with 11 positions matching TRBD1. V shed 5 bases and J 4 bases; nucleotides not matched to a gene: 6. CDR1 and CDR2 from the germline V gene are SGHTA and FQGTGA. The CDR3 runs to 16 residues. The CDR3, as DNA: TGTGCCAGCAGCGACCCGGGACAGGGGGTCACCGGGGAGCTGTTTTTT. Encoded protein: CASSDPGQGVTGELFF.

The rearrangement uses TRBV12-3 or TRBV12-4 and TRBJ2-2, with 12 bases aligning to TRBD2. The J segment lost 6 bases and the V segment lost 3 bases, leaving 5 bases of the junction unmatched. The CDR3 totals 16 residues. DNA of the CDR3: TGTGCCAGCAGTTTTTTAGGACTAGCGGGATCCGGGGAGCTGTTTTTT. This encodes CASSFLGLAGSGELFF.

CDR3 bases: TGTGCCAGCAGCCCTCGTCCCGACCCCATGGGGGAGCAGTTCTTC. As protein: CASSPRPDPMGEQFF. The V call is TRBV3-1, the J call TRBJ2-1; no clear D gene. The length of the CDR3 is 15 residues. Germline lookup yields CDR1 LGHDT and CDR2 YNNKEL (reference sequence). The V end lost 4 bases, the J end lost 10 bases, and 20 bases lay between the germline ends.

This chain connects TRBV5-1 to TRBJ2-2; tentative D call: TRBD2 (5 bases). Looked up from germline, CDR1 is SGHRS and CDR2 is YFSETQ. The V end lost 1 base, the J end lost 3 bases, and 13 bases lay between the germline ends. This CDR3 is built from 16 residues. The CDR3 coding sequence is TGCGCCAGCAGCTTGTTAACTCCGAGGGACACCGGGGAGCTGTTTTTT. Protein product: CASSLLTPRDTGELFF.

This clonotype was seen only once. The chain links TRBV5-1 to TRBJ2-1, with D possibly TRBD1 on 5 matching bases. Trimming took 7 bases from V and 5 from J, leaving 16 bases between them. The CDR3 runs to 14 residues. Per germline, CDR1 SGHRS and CDR2 YFSETQ. CDR3 in DNA: TGCGCCAGCCAGGACACCTCTGGCGACAATGAGCAGTTCTTC. It yields the protein CASQDTSGDNEQFF.

The chain has TRBV12-5 and TRBJ2-5; D is possibly TRBD1 (6 bases). The CDR3 sequence is 14 residues long. Trimming shortened V by 1 base and J by 7 bases, and 13 bases separated the two germline ends. Germline V gene data show CDR1 as LGHNT and CDR2 as FRNRAP. CDR3 nucleotides: TGTGCTAGTGGTTTGGAACAGGGTCGCGGGACCCAGTACTTC. Protein product: CASGLEQGRGTQYF.

This chain joins TRBV20-1 and TRBJ2-1; TRBD1 aligns across 8 bases. In germline, CDR1 is DFQATT, CDR2 SNEGSKA (reference sequence). V shed 0 bases, J shed 9 bases, and the junction held 10 bases outside the gene matches. This CDR3 spans 15 amino acids. Written as DNA, the CDR3 is TGCAGTGCTAGAGATGTGGGTCAGGGGGCGAGTGAGCAGTTCTTC. As protein: CSARDVGQGASEQFF.

On this clonotype itself: A read error may account for a junction end that differs from germline. This sequence joins TRBV7-3 and TRBJ2-5, with 9 bases identical to TRBD2. The CDR3 length is 15 residues. Per germline, CDR1 SGHTA and CDR2 FQGTGA. As DNA, the CDR3 is TGTGCCAGCAGCCTAACGGGACTAGCACAAGAGACCCAGTACTTC. Protein sequence: CASSLTGLAQETQYF.

The J gene is TRBJ2-7, the V gene TRBV6-1, with 9 bases identical to TRBD1. CDR1 is MNHNS, CDR2 SASEGT, per germline. The CDR3 extends over 21 amino acids. The V segment lost 5 bases and the J segment 3 bases; nucleotides outside the gene matches: 26. The DNA for the CDR3 is TGTGCCAGCAGTACGGACAGGGGAGGGTCTTTAGGCTTTGGGTGCTGCTACGAGCAGTACTTC. Translating gives CASSTDRGGSLGFGCCYEQYF.